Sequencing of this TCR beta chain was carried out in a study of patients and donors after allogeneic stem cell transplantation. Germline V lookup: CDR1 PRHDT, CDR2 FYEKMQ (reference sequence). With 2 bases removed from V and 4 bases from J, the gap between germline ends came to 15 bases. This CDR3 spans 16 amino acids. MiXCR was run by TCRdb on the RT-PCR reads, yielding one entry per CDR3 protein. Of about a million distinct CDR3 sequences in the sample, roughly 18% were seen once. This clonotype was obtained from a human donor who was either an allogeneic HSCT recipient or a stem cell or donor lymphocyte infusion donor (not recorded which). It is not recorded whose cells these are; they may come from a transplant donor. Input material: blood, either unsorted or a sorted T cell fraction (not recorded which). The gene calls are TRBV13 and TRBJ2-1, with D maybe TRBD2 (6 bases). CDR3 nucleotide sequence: TGTGCCAGCAGCTTATTCCGGGGAGGATTGTACAATGAGCAGTTCTTC. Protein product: CASSLFRGGLYNEQFF.